This TCR beta chain came from a study of T-cell reconstitution after alpha-beta-depleted transplantation in children. Study-wide results and limits: Alpha-beta T cells about two months after transplant reportedly derived from several hundred expanded graft clones. Newly produced T cells mostly accounted for T-cell counts and diversity one year post-transplant.

Unmatched junction bases numbered 13, after V lost 2 bases and J lost 3 bases. This CDR3 spans 17 amino acids. Looked up from germline, CDR1 is SQVTM and CDR2 is ANQGSEA. This clonotype has a handful of counts. The antigen remains unidentified. As it was prepared, the TCRbeta library received unique molecular identifiers. TCRdb used MiXCR to reprocess the PCR reads, holding one entry per CDR3 protein. Here the sample spans almost 600,000 distinct CDR3 sequences, more than 20% being singletons. This sequence joins TRBV29-1 and TRBJ2-7; 10 bases match TRBD2. This sample comprised PBMCs, obtained before TCRalphabeta/CD19-depleted stem cell transplant. This clonotype originated in a boy under two years old with Wiskott-Aldrich syndrome, due to receive a stem cell transplant. The CDR3 sequence is CSVESGRELSRNYEQYF. The CDR3, as DNA: TGCAGCGTTGAAAGCGGGAGGGAGTTAAGTCGGAACTACGAGCAGTACTTC.